The 6 T cell receptor beta chains given below trace back to one sample, sequenced in a study of T cell changes during pregnancy in multiple sclerosis (dated by TCRdb to about 2019). Libraries were built with the immunoSEQ multiplex PCR assay. In TCRdb, the immuneACCESS table is reduced to in-frame sequences with V and J assigned. These tables do not hold every clone; where another copy was compared, an unresolved V gene accounts for under half, and the others remain unexplained. The sample table lists more than 40,000 clones, approximately 92% of them with a count of one. The top ten hold approximately 0.61% of the sample. The sample consisted of CD4+ T cells from peripheral blood mononuclear cells, taken in the third trimester of pregnancy. These receptor sequences come from a female donor with multiple sclerosis, enrolled in a pregnancy study.

The chain has TRBV5-1 and TRBJ2-5, with 10 nucleotides matching TRBD2. The CDR3 sequence is 16 residues long. V dropped 0 bases and J dropped 5; count of bases not matched to a gene: 7. CDR1 and CDR2 (germline): SGHRS, YFSETQ. CDR3 region: CASSLAQGLASETQYF. The CDR3 coding sequence is TGCGCCAGCAGCTTGGCCCAGGGACTAGCGTCGGAGACCCAGTACTTC.

The J gene is TRBJ2-1, the V gene TRBV5-1; tentative D call: TRBD1 (6 bases). CDR3 size: 14 residues. Germline V gene sequence: CDR1 SGHRS, CDR2 YFSETQ. The V end lost 3 bases, the J end lost 8 bases, and 15 bases lay between the germline ends. The CDR3: CASSYTGYSHEQFF. For the CDR3, the DNA is TGCGCCAGCAGCTACACAGGGTACAGCCATGAGCAGTTCTTC.

The chain carries TRBV5-5 and TRBJ2-6; a weak D match, TRBD2 (6 bases). The V end lost 1 base, the J end lost 9 bases, and 8 bases lay between the germline ends. Germline V gene lookup returns CDR1 SGHKS and CDR2 YYEKEE (reference sequence). The CDR3 has 13 amino acids. In nucleotides, the CDR3 is TGTGCCAGCAGCTTGAAGGAGGGCAACGTCCTGACTTTC. It encodes CASSLKEGNVLTF.

This clone was seen a handful of times. The gene calls are TRBV5-4 and TRBJ2-3, with 9 bases aligning to TRBD2. CDR3 length: 16 residues. Germline V gene sequence: CDR1 SGHNT, CDR2 YYREEE (reference sequence). V lost 2 bases and J lost 6; bases outside the gene matches: 10. The CDR3 nucleotides are TGTGCCAGCAGCTTCCCTGGCGGGAGGGTGTTCGATACGCAGTATTTT. This codes for CASSFPGGRVFDTQYF. Supplemented by reference TRBV5-4 and TRBJ2-3, the full variable domain reads ETGVTQSPTHLIKTRGQQVTLRCSSQSGHNTVSWYQQALGQGPQFIFQYYREEENGRGNFPPRFSGLQFPNYSSELNVNALELDDSALYLCASSFPGGRVFDTQYFGPGTRLTVL.

CDR3 DNA: TGTGCCAGCAGGCGGGGAACGGCGTATAGCAATCAGCCCCAGCATTTT. Protein sequence: CASRRGTAYSNQPQHF. The rearrangement links TRBV27 to TRBJ1-5; D gene ambiguous. The length of the CDR3 is 16 residues. Per germline, CDR1 MNHEY and CDR2 SMNVEV (reference sequence). V was pared by 6 bases and J by 0 bases, with 15 bases between.

This chain uses TRBV7-2 with TRBJ2-1, with 11 bases identical to TRBD2. Germline CDR1 reads SGHTA; CDR2 reads FQGNSA. The length of the CDR3 is 15 residues. V lost 6 bases, J lost 8 bases, and 9 bases stayed unmatched. This CDR3 reads CASRPKLAGVHEQFF. CDR3 DNA: TGTGCCAGCAGGCCTAAACTAGCGGGAGTACATGAGCAGTTCTTC.